This entry lists 17 T cell receptor beta chains sequenced from one sample in a study of T cell responses to AZD1222 COVID-19 vaccine. Libraries were prepared by immunoSEQ multiplex PCR; TCRdb keeps only in-frame clonotypes and omits some of them. The sample lists roughly 120,000 clones, 70% to 90% occurring once. The material sequenced was peripheral blood, taken on day 0 of MenACWY control vaccination. Receptor source: an adult in good health.

The chain combines TRBV5-1 with TRBJ2-5; TRBD2 aligns across 9 bases. V lost 2 bases, J lost 5 bases, and 4 bases stayed unmatched. Germline CDR1 reads SGHRS; CDR2 reads YFSETQ. The CDR3 is 14 residues long. CDR3 sequence (DNA): TGCGCCAGCAGCTTTAGCGGGGGCGGGGAGACCCAGTACTTC. Translated: CASSFSGGGETQYF.

V and J are TRBV5-1 and TRBJ1-6; 11 bases align to TRBD1. The CDR3 is 14 amino acids. The V and J ends lost 4 bases and 14 bases, in that order; junction bases with no gene match: 8. Germline V CDR1 and CDR2: SGHRS, YFSETQ. Here the CDR3 DNA reads TGCGCCAGCAGCACGAGGACAGGGGGCGGCACCCTCCACTTT. It specifies CASSTRTGGGTLHF.

The chain links TRBV6-6 to TRBJ2-5; the match to TRBD1 covers 9 bases. Germline CDR1 reads MNHNY; CDR2 reads SVGAGI (reference sequence). V shed 3 bases and J 2 bases; nucleotides not matched to a gene: 7. This CDR3 has 16 amino acids. CDR3 bases: TGTGCCAGCAGTTATCCTAAGGACAGGGGACAAGAGACCCAGTACTTC. This codes for CASSYPKDRGQETQYF.

This chain links TRBV6-6 with TRBJ2-5; the match to TRBD2 covers 12 bases. CDR3 size: 16 residues. The V gene's germline CDR1 is MNHNY and CDR2 SVGAGI (reference sequence). After removal of 2 bases from V and 5 bases from J, the junction contained 6 bases not matched to a gene. CDR3 sequence (DNA): TGTGCCAGCAGTTACCGGACTAGCGGGGCGGGGGAGACCCAGTACTTC. Protein product: CASSYRTSGAGETQYF.

The chain combines TRBV5-8 with TRBJ2-7; D unresolved. The V gene's germline CDR1 is SGHTS and CDR2 YDEGEE. The CDR3 has 13 amino acids. The CDR3 protein is CASRPRVSYEQYF. The DNA of the CDR3 is TGTGCTAGTAGGCCACGGGTCTCCTACGAGCAGTACTTC. Complete variable domain (other parts from reference TRBV5-8 and TRBJ2-7): EAGVTQSPTHLIKTRGQQATLRCSPISGHTSVYWYQQALGLGLQFLLWYDEGEERNRGNFPPRFSGRQFPNYSSELNVNALELEDSALYLCASRPRVSYEQYFGPGTRLTVT.

The chain recombines TRBV7-8 with TRBJ1-5; 7 bases map to TRBD1. The germline V gene has CDR1 SGHVS and CDR2 FQNEAQ. The CDR3 loop spans 15 amino acids. V gave up 4 bases and J gave up 2 bases; unmatched junction bases: 5. The CDR3 sequence: CASSSVQGGNQPQHF. The CDR3 DNA reads as TGTGCCAGCAGCTCCGTGCAGGGGGGCAATCAGCCCCAGCATTTT.

CDR3 sequence (DNA): TGTGCCAGCAGTAGGGGCCCCGGCACGGGGAAACTGTTTTTT. The encoded protein is CASSRGPGTGKLFF. The rearrangement joins TRBV27 to TRBJ1-4; possibly TRBD1 for D (5 bases). V was trimmed by 5 bases and J by 11 bases, leaving 18 bases between them. The germline V gene has CDR1 MNHEY and CDR2 SMNVEV (reference sequence). This CDR3 is built from 14 residues.

The chain is built from TRBV29-1 and TRBJ1-6, with a weak D call TRBD1 (5 bases). This CDR3 is built from 15 residues. Germline V gene sequence: CDR1 SQVTM, CDR2 ANQGSEA. The V end lost 4 bases, the J end lost 10 bases, and 20 bases lay between the germline ends. The CDR3 protein is CSVAQGADSGSPLHF. As DNA, the CDR3 is TGCAGCGTTGCTCAGGGTGCAGACAGCGGATCACCCCTCCACTTT.

This clone was detected a few times. CDR3 loop: CASGAVEAFF. In DNA form, the CDR3 reads TGTGCCAGCGGCGCCGTTGAAGCTTTCTTT. The chain employs TRBV28 and TRBJ1-1, with D uncertain. V lost 8 bases to trimming and J lost 7 bases, with 8 bases between them. Germline V gene data show CDR1 as MDHEN and CDR2 as SYDVKM. The CDR3 sequence is 10 residues long.

The chain links TRBV30 to TRBJ1-4; D is ambiguous. Germline lookup yields CDR1 GTSNPN and CDR2 SVGIG (reference sequence). The length of the CDR3 is 11 residues. Trimming stripped 5 bases from V and 8 bases from J, with 9 bases between. The chain's CDR3 is CAWGIREKLFF. CDR3 nucleotides: TGTGCCTGGGGGATTCGGGAAAAACTGTTTTTT.

The chain combines TRBV11-2 with TRBJ2-7, with a tentative D call TRBD1 (6 bases). Looked up from germline, CDR1 is SGHAT and CDR2 is FQNNGV. Trimming shortened V by 1 base and J by 3 bases, and 13 bases separated the two germline ends. The CDR3 is made up of 15 amino acids. CDR3 sequence reads: CASSLVPDSFYEQYF. The CDR3 DNA sequence: TGTGCCAGCAGCTTAGTGCCGGACAGCTTCTACGAGCAGTACTTC.

The rearrangement links TRBV6-5 to TRBJ1-1; D is undetermined. V gave up 0 bases and J gave up 1 base, with 9 bases separating them. CDR3 length: 15 residues. CDR1 is MNHEY and CDR2 is SVGAGI in the germline V gene. The DNA for the CDR3 is TGTGCCAGCAGTTACTCGAGGACGGGGAACACTGAAGCTTTCTTT. Protein sequence: CASSYSRTGNTEAFF.

The chain has TRBV27 and TRBJ2-5, with a possible D match to TRBD1 (6 bases). V gave up 5 bases and J gave up 4 bases, with 14 bases separating them. This CDR3 contains 14 residues. The germline V gene encodes CDR1 MNHEY and CDR2 SMNVEV (reference sequence). This CDR3 is CASSGSGEGETQYF. CDR3 nucleotide sequence: TGTGCCAGCAGTGGATCAGGGGAAGGAGAGACCCAGTACTTC.

The sample holds a few counts of this clone. The rearrangement links TRBV7-2 to TRBJ2-1; no reliable D call. The CDR3 sequence is 14 residues long. The germline gives CDR1 SGHTA, CDR2 FQGNSA. The V gene lost 2 bases and the J gene lost 0 bases, with 5 bases spanning the gap. CDR3 nucleotides: TGTGCCAGCAGCTTAAAGGCCTCCTACAATGAGCAGTTCTTC. It is translated as CASSLKASYNEQFF.

The rearrangement uses TRBV5-6 and TRBJ1-2; weak D call: TRBD1 (5 bases). The CDR3 is 14 amino acids. The germline V and J ends were trimmed by 0 bases and 7 bases, with 13 bases remaining between them. Per germline, CDR1 SGHDT and CDR2 YYEEEE. CDR3 coding DNA: TGTGCCAGCAGCTTGGTGGCAGGGTATTCTGGCTACACCTTC. Its protein is CASSLVAGYSGYTF. Looking up the rest from reference TRBV5-6 and TRBJ1-2 gives the full variable domain: DAGVTQSPTHLIKTRGQQVTLRCSPKSGHDTVSWYQQALGQGPQFIFQYYEEEERQRGNFPDRFSGHQFPNYSSELNVNALLLGDSALYLCASSLVAGYSGYTFGSGTRLTVV.

The gene calls are TRBV28 and TRBJ1-1; D call uncertain. There are 14 residues in the CDR3. The germline V and J ends were trimmed by 5 bases and 1 base, with 11 bases remaining between them. Germline V lookup: CDR1 MDHEN, CDR2 SYDVKM. For the CDR3, the DNA is TGTGCCAGCAGTCCGACAAATAGGAACACTGAAGCTTTCTTT. Translated: CASSPTNRNTEAFF.

CDR3 sequence: CASSLNTGAYSGNTIYF. The CDR3 DNA reads as TGCGCCAGCAGCTTAAATACAGGGGCCTACTCTGGAAACACCATATATTTT. The genes are TRBV5-1 and TRBJ1-3; 7 bases align to TRBD1. V trimming: 2 bases; J trimming: 0 bases; junction bases outside the gene matches: 8. Germline V gene lookup returns CDR1 SGHRS and CDR2 YFSETQ. The CDR3 runs to 17 residues.